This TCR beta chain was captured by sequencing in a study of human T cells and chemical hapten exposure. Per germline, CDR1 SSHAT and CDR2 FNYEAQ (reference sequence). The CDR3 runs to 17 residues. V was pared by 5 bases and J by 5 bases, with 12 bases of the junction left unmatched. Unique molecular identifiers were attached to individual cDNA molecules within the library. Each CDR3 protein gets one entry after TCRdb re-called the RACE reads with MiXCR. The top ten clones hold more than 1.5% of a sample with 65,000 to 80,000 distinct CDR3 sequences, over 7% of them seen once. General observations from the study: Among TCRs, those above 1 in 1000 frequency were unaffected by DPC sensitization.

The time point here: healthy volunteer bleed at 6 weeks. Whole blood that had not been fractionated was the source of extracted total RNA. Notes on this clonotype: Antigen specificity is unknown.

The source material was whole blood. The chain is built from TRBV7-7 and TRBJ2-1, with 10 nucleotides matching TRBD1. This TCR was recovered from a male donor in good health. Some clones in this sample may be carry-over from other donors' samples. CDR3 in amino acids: CASSPGRGTGANNEQFF. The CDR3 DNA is TGTGCCAGCAGCCCGGGGAGGGGGACAGGGGCAAACAATGAGCAGTTCTTC.